This T cell receptor beta chain was observed in a study of blood T cell repertoires in COVID-19. The table came from immunoSEQ multiplex PCR; TCRdb's copy has only in-frame clones and leaves some out. The profile shows 300,000 to 400,000 clones, about 87% of them singletons. This CDR3 is built from 12 residues. Germline V gene lookup returns CDR1 SNHLY and CDR2 FYNNEI. V shed 5 bases and J shed 5 bases, with 9 bases lying between them. The rearrangement links TRBV2 to TRBJ2-5; no firm D call. The specimen was peripheral blood. The receptor was derived from a woman aged 60-75 years with COVID-19, enrolled during active disease. CDR3 sequence reads: CASSIRVETQYF. As DNA, the CDR3 is TGTGCCAGCAGTATTCGGGTGGAGACCCAGTACTTC.